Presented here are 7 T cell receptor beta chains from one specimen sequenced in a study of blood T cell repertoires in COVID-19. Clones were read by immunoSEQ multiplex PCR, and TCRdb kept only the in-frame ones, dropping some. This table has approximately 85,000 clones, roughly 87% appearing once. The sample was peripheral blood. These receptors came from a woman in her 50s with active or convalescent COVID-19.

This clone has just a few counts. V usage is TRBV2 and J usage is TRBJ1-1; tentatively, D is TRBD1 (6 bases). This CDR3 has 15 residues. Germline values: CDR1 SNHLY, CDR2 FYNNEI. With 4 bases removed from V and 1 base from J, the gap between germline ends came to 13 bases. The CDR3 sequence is CASSVPGHKNTEAFF. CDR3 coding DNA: TGTGCCAGCAGTGTACCGGGACATAAGAACACTGAAGCTTTCTTT.

The CDR3 reads CATTSGGGTEAFF. CDR3 bases: TGTGCCACCACTTCTGGCGGGGGTACTGAAGCTTTCTTT. The chain joins TRBV5-4 to TRBJ1-1; tentatively, D is TRBD1 (5 bases). This CDR3 comprises 13 residues. CDR1 SGHNT and CDR2 YYREEE come from the germline V gene (reference sequence). V was cut by 9 bases and J by 5 bases, with 17 bases left in between. The full variable domain, its missing parts supplied by reference TRBV5-4 and TRBJ1-1, is ETGVTQSPTHLIKTRGQQVTLRCSSQSGHNTVSWYQQALGQGPQFIFQYYREEENGRGNFPPRFSGLQFPNYSSELNVNALELDDSALYLCATTSGGGTEAFFGQGTRLTVV.

The CDR3 DNA reads as TGTGCCAGCAGCTTAGGGGCAGTTATTGGTTCACCCCTCCACTTT. Translation: CASSLGAVIGSPLHF. The chain couples TRBV11-2 to TRBJ1-6; D remains ambiguous. Germline CDR1 and CDR2: SGHAT and FQNNGV. The CDR3 sequence is 15 residues long. Trimming removed 1 base at V and 9 bases at J, with 13 bases between. Drawing the rest from reference TRBV11-2 and TRBJ1-6, the complete variable domain is EAGVAQSPRYKIIEKRQSVAFWCNPISGHATLYWYQQILGQGPKLLIQFQNNGVVDDSQLPKDRFSAERLKGVDSTLKIQPAKLEDSAVYLCASSLGAVIGSPLHFGNGTRLTVT.

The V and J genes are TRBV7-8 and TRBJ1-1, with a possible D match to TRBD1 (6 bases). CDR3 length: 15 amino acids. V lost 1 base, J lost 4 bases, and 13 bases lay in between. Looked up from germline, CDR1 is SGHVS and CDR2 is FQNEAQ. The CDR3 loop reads CASSLGTLGGTEAFF. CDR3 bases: TGTGCCAGCAGCTTAGGGACCCTAGGGGGCACTGAAGCTTTCTTT.

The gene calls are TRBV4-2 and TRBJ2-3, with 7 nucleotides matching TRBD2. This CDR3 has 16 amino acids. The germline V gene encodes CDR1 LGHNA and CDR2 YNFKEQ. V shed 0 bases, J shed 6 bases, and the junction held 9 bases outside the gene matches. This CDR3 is CASSQEGRGNSDTQYF. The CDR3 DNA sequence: TGTGCCAGCAGCCAAGAGGGGCGGGGGAATAGTGATACGCAGTATTTT.

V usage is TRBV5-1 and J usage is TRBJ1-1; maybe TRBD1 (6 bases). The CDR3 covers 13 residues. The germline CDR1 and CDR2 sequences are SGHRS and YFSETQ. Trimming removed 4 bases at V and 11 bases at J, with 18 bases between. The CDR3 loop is CASSIRQAGEAFF. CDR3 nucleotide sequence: TGCGCCAGCAGCATACGACAGGCCGGGGAGGCTTTCTTT. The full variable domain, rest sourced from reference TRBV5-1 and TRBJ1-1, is KAGVTQTPRYLIKTRGQQVTLSCSPISGHRSVSWYQQTPGQGLQFLFEYFSETQRNKGNFPGRFSGRQFSNSRSEMNVSTLELGDSALYLCASSIRQAGEAFFGQGTRLTVV.

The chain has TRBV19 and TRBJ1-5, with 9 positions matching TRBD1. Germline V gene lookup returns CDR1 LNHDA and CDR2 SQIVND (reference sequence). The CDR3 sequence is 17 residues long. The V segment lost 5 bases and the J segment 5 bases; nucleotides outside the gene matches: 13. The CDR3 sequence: CASSAPKQGARDQPQHF. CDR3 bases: TGTGCCAGTAGTGCCCCAAAACAGGGGGCTCGGGATCAGCCCCAGCATTTT.